This is a list of T cell receptor beta chains from one sample in a study of vaccination and CD4 T cells after COVID-19. Their cognate antigens are unknown. TCRdb re-called the PCR reads through MiXCR, storing one row per CDR3 protein. The repertoire has 16,000 or so distinct CDR3 sequences, roughly 45% of them found once; the top ten carry less than 8.5%. The input for sequencing was CD4+ T cells from blood, cultured in vitro, taken after SARS-CoV-2 vaccination. The origin of the receptors is a human donor who had recovered from COVID-19. The CDR3 runs from the conserved cysteine through the conserved F or W. D genes are given only for firm matches. Clone size is not always given. Where it is, it says once, few, many or a class for expanded clones.

D | J | V | size | DNA | CDR3
. | TRBJ1-3 | TRBV23-1 | . | TGCGCCAGCAGTCAAAGGGAAGCGTGGGGAAACACCATATATTTT | CASSQREAWGNTIYF
. | TRBJ1-6 | TRBV20-1 | few | TGCAGTGCTAGAGATCCACAGGGCCCCTCTGCACCCCTCCACTTT | CSARDPQGPSAPLHF
TRBD2 | TRBJ2-2 | TRBV4-1 | . | TGCGCCAGCAGCCAACGAGGGACTAGCGGGAGGGCGAACACCGGGGAGCTGTTTTTT | CASSQRGTSGRANTGELFF
TRBD1 | TRBJ2-7 | TRBV20-1 | . | TGCAGTGCTCGAACGACAGGGGGCTCCTACGAGCAGTACTTC | CSARTTGGSYEQYF
. | TRBJ1-2 | TRBV6-4 | . | TGTGCCAGCAGCCAACAGGGCTATGGCTACACCTTC | CASSQQGYGYTF
. | TRBJ2-5 | TRBV27 | . | TGTGCCAGCAGTTTAGTAAGGAGTCAGACCCAGTACTTC | CASSLVRSQTQYF
. | TRBJ2-1 | TRBV7-9 | . | TGTGCCAGCAGCCATAGTCGGGATGAGCAGTTCTTC | CASSHSRDEQFF
. | TRBJ1-1 | TRBV30 | . | TGTGCCTGGAGTGTACGCAGGGACACTGAAGCTTTCTTT | CAWSVRRDTEAFF
TRBD1 | TRBJ1-5 | TRBV12-3/TRBV12-4 | few | TGTGCCAGCAGTTTTGGGGACAGCCCAGTCAATCAGCCCCAGCATTTT | CASSFGDSPVNQPQHF
. | TRBJ2-1 | TRBV28 | . | TGTGCCAGCAAAACAGGGGGGACTAGTGGGCACAATGAGCAGTTCTTC | CASKTGGTSGHNEQFF
TRBD2 | TRBJ2-1 | TRBV28 | . | TGTGCCAGCAGTTTTAGGGGACTAGGGGTCAATGAGCAGTTCTTC | CASSFRGLGVNEQFF
. | TRBJ1-1 | TRBV6-5 | few | TGTGCCAGCAGTTACAAAGCATGGGGCACTGAAGCTTTCTTT | CASSYKAWGTEAFF
. | TRBJ2-5 | TRBV6-1 | . | TGTGCCAGCAGTGTGGGGGGAAACCAAGAGACCCAGTACTTC | CASSVGGNQETQYF
TRBD1 | TRBJ1-2 | TRBV20-1 | . | TGCAGTGCTAAGGGCCAGGGGGGCTATGGCTACACCTTC | CSAKGQGGYGYTF
. | TRBJ2-3 | TRBV25-1 | . | TGTGCCAGCAACGGAGCGGGCACAGATACGCAGTATTTT | CASNGAGTDTQYF
TRBD1 | TRBJ2-3 | TRBV6-2/TRBV6-3 | . | TGTGCCAGCAGTGACAGGGGCGGCACAGATACGCAGTATTTT | CASSDRGGTDTQYF
. | TRBJ1-1 | TRBV18 | . | TGTGCCAGCTCACCAGAAGGCCGAATTTACACTGAAGCTTTCTTT | CASSPEGRIYTEAFF
. | TRBJ2-7 | TRBV14 | once | TGTGCCAGCAGCCAAGATAGGTTAAGTTGGGCCCCCAAAGACCAATACGAGCAGTACTTC | CASSQDRLSWAPKDQYEQYF
. | TRBJ2-5 | TRBV7-9 | . | TGTGCCAGCAGCTTAGCCTTAGGCCAAGAGACCCAGTACTTC | CASSLALGQETQYF
. | TRBJ1-1 | TRBV27 | few | TGTGCCAGCAGCCCCGGTTGGGGGAACACTGAAGCTTTCTTT | CASSPGWGNTEAFF
. | TRBJ2-1 | TRBV7-9 | . | TGTGCCAGCAGCCATCGACTAGTTTCCTACAATGAGCAGTTCTTC | CASSHRLVSYNEQFF
. | TRBJ2-1 | TRBV2 | . | TGTGCCAGCAGTGTTGACCAGGAAGGGGAGCAGTTCTTC | CASSVDQEGEQFF
. | TRBJ1-2 | TRBV7-3 | . | TGTGCCAGCAGCCCTGGGGGGGGGGCTCCGTATGGCTACACCTTC | CASSPGGGAPYGYTF
TRBD2 | TRBJ2-1 | TRBV10-2 | once | TGCGCCAGCAGTGAGGCAGCTAGCGGGCAGGGGGAGCAGTTCTTC | CASSEAASGQGEQFF
TRBD1 | TRBJ2-4 | TRBV27 | few | TGTGCCAGCAGGGACAGGGGGACCAAAAACATTCAGTACTTC | CASRDRGTKNIQYF
. | TRBJ2-2 | TRBV19 | . | TGTGCCAGCACCCTCCGGAGCGGCCTGAACACCGGGGAGCTGTTTTTT | CASTLRSGLNTGELFF
. | TRBJ1-5 | TRBV2 | . | TGTGCCAGCAGTGAACAGGGCAGTCAGCCCCAGCATTTT | CASSEQGSQPQHF
TRBD1 | TRBJ2-7 | TRBV6-1 | . | TGTGCCAGCAGGCACGGGACAGCCGACGGCTACGAGCAGTACTTC | CASRHGTADGYEQYF
TRBD1 | TRBJ2-5 | TRBV27 | few | TGTGCCAGCAGTCGAAGGACAGGGAGTGGGGGGGAGACCCAGTACTTC | CASSRRTGSGGETQYF
TRBD2 | TRBJ2-7 | TRBV20-1 | few | TGCAGTGCTTACACGTATCGAGGGAGGGCCAACGAGCAGTACTTC | CSAYTYRGRANEQYF
. | TRBJ1-5 | TRBV2 | . | TGTGCCAGCAGGGAAGAACAGGGTCAGCCCCAGCATTTT | CASREEQGQPQHF
TRBD2 | TRBJ2-5 | TRBV20-1 | . | TGCAGTGCTAGCCGACTAGCAGAGACCCAGTACTTC | CSASRLAETQYF
TRBD1 | TRBJ1-1 | TRBV19 | . | TGTGCCTCAAAGGAGGGGGCAGCTTTCTTT | CASKEGAAFF
TRBD1 | TRBJ1-4 | TRBV29-1 | . | TGCAGGGGGACAGGGAATGAAAAACTGTTTTTT | CRGTGNEKLFF
. | TRBJ2-6 | TRBV7-8 | . | TGTGCCAGCGGCTTCTCTGGGGCCAACGTCCTGACTTTC | CASGFSGANVLTF